A single sample is the source of the 10 T cell receptor beta chains below, sequenced in a study of regulatory T cells in long-lasting Graves disease. Time point indicated: newly diagnosed GD, antithyroid drugs for less than 3 months. TCR sequences were obtained from RNA taken from PBMCs. Building of the TCR beta libraries involved iRepertoire HTBI primers and Arm-PCR of CDR3 regions. Via MiXCR, TCRdb re-called the multiplex PCR reads, giving one row per CDR3 protein. The profile covers under 400,000 distinct CDR3 sequences, with around 15% appearing a single time and 30% taken by the ten largest. The data also belong to a second study, concerning T cells in Graves' hyperthyroidism and ophthalmopathy.

Material: peripheral blood mononuclear cells (PBMCs), obtained at new diagnosis, from a patient treated with antithyroid drugs. Source of these receptors: a man in his forties with Graves disease.

The gene calls are TRBV27 and TRBJ1-5, with 7 bases that match TRBD1. With 5 bases clipped from V and 4 bases from J, the junction kept 20 bases outside the gene matches. CDR3 size: 19 residues. Per the germline V gene, CDR1 is MNHEY and CDR2 is SMNVEV (reference sequence). The CDR3 bases are TGTGCCAGCAGTGAGGACGACAGGGTGGATTTTGAGGGGAATCAGCCCCAGCATTTT. It yields the protein CASSEDDRVDFEGNQPQHF.

This clonotype was detected only a few times. The chain carries TRBV13 and TRBJ2-2; D ambiguous. Germline CDR1 and CDR2: PRHDT and FYEKMQ (reference sequence). The V end was cut by 1 base, the J end by 6 bases, with 9 bases between. The CDR3 covers 14 residues. CDR3 in DNA: TGTGCCAGCAGCTTAGTAGGCAGAGCCGGGGAGCTGTTTTTT. Translating gives CASSLVGRAGELFF. Combining the CDR3 with reference TRBV13 and TRBJ2-2 gives the whole variable domain AAGVIQSPRHLIKEKRETATLKCYPIPRHDTVYWYQQGPGQDPQFLISFYEKMQSDKGSIPDRFSAQQFSDYHSELNMSSLELGDSALYFCASSLVGRAGELFFGEGSRLTVL.

CDR3 region: CASSLGTGSDEKLFF. In DNA, the CDR3 is TGCGCCAGCAGCTTGGGGACAGGGTCTGATGAAAAACTGTTTTTT. The chain combines TRBV5-1 with TRBJ1-4; TRBD1 matches at 8 bases. The V gene end was trimmed by 0 bases and the J gene end by 6 bases; junction bases not matched to a gene: 4. Germline CDR1 and CDR2: SGHRS and YFSETQ. This CDR3 is built from 15 residues.

This clonotype was seen many times. V is TRBV27 and J is TRBJ2-1; D gene unclear. The CDR3 length is 15 residues. Germline loops: CDR1 MNHEY, CDR2 SMNVEV (reference sequence). V lost 5 bases and J 0 bases, leaving 11 bases between the germline ends. CDR3 in amino acids: CASSAGPNSYNEQFF. CDR3 sequence (DNA): TGTGCCAGCAGTGCAGGCCCTAACTCCTACAATGAGCAGTTCTTC.

This clonotype was detected only a few times. The chain combines TRBV29-1 with TRBJ1-1; a possible D gene is TRBD1 (6 bases). The CDR3 has 12 residues. Germline-derived CDR1 and CDR2 are SQVTM and ANQGSEA. Deletions cut 3 bases from V and 5 bases from J, with 10 bases between. CDR3 nucleotide sequence: TGCAGCGTTGATGCGCAGGGGACTGAAGCTTTCTTT. It is translated as CSVDAQGTEAFF.

V usage is TRBV19 and J usage is TRBJ2-4; 12 bases line up with TRBD2. Germline V gene lookup returns CDR1 LNHDA and CDR2 SQIVND (reference sequence). The CDR3 covers 16 residues. Trimming removed 9 bases from V and 3 bases from J; junction bases left unmatched: 9. The CDR3 sequence: CASGVLAGGVKNIQYF. In nucleotides, the CDR3 is TGTGCCAGCGGGGTACTAGCGGGGGGTGTCAAAAACATTCAGTACTTC.

This clonotype was counted ten times or more. For the CDR3, the DNA is TGTGCCAGCAGTGAGTCAGGGGGCAGGAATCAGCCCCAGCATTTT. Protein sequence: CASSESGGRNQPQHF. J is TRBJ1-5 and V is TRBV2, with 8 bases fitting TRBD1. CDR1 SNHLY and CDR2 FYNNEI come from the germline V gene. There are 15 residues in the CDR3. Germline trimming cut 3 bases from V and 4 bases from J; bases unmatched to any gene: 5.

This clonotype was counted ten times or more. The CDR3 sequence: CASSFSGQGRGEAFF. As DNA, the CDR3 is TGTGCCAGCAGCTTCTCCGGACAGGGAAGGGGTGAAGCTTTCTTT. The V and J genes are TRBV7-9 and TRBJ1-1; TRBD1 agrees at 8 bases. In germline, CDR1 is SEHNR, CDR2 FQNEAQ (reference sequence). With V trimmed by 3 bases and J by 7 bases, 10 bases remained unmatched. The CDR3 has 15 amino acids.

A note on this clonotype: This sequence may be a read error, since a much larger clone differs from it by one base. The chain has TRBV20-1 and TRBJ1-6; possible D gene TRBD1, 6 bases. Germline CDR1 and CDR2: DFQATT and SNEGSKA (reference sequence). CDR3 length: 14 residues. The CDR3 spells CSAVDSSYNPPLHF. In DNA, the CDR3 is TGCAGTGCTGTGGACAGCTCCTATAATCCACCCCTCCACTTT.

This clonotype showed up many times. The rearrangement uses TRBV7-3 and TRBJ2-3, with a possible D match to TRBD1 (6 bases). V shed 6 bases and J shed 2 bases, with 9 bases lying between them. This CDR3 region has 13 residues. Germline V gene lookup returns CDR1 SGHTA and CDR2 FQGTGA. CDR3 sequence reads: CASSRQVTDTQYF. As DNA, the CDR3 is TGTGCCAGCAGTCGACAGGTCACAGATACGCAGTATTTT.